This entry describes one T cell receptor beta chain. Sequenced by immunoSEQ multiplex PCR; TCRdb stores in-frame clones only, minus some. This table holds 300,000 or so clones, around 86% found once. This record comes from a study of blood T cell repertoires in COVID-19. Study summary: Specimens from acute and convalescent COVID-19 originated in the United States, Italy and Spain. The cDNA or gDNA used as material had been derived from T cells, B-cell-depleted T cells, or PBMCs.

The CDR3 runs 13 residues. Germline V gene lookup returns CDR1 SQVTM and CDR2 ANQGSEA. Losses at the gene ends were 6 bases for V and 3 bases for J; bases not matched to a gene: 5. The TCR originated in a woman in her fifties or sixties with acute or convalescent COVID-19. Sequenced material: peripheral blood. This chain joins TRBV29-1 and TRBJ2-7; 10 bases map to TRBD1. This CDR3 is CSVAGTGDYEQYF. The CDR3 nucleotides read TGCAGCGTCGCCGGGACAGGGGACTACGAGCAGTACTTC.